The 19 T cell receptor beta chains reported below all come from one sample, sequenced in a study of CD8 T cells in ankylosing spondylitis. TCRdb reprocessed the 5' RACE reads with MiXCR, giving one entry per CDR3 protein. The sample includes just over 350,000 distinct CDR3 sequences, 20% to 25% seen only once; the top ten take around 12%. Sequenced: blood, either unsorted or a sorted T cell fraction (not recorded which). The receptor source for this set is a male donor with ankylosing spondylitis or in good health (not recorded which).

The chain has TRBV20-1 and TRBJ2-3; 12 bases map to TRBD2. With 6 bases clipped from V and 6 bases from J, the junction kept 7 bases outside the gene matches. The CDR3 extends over 14 amino acids. Germline values: CDR1 DFQATT, CDR2 SNEGSKA (reference sequence). CDR3 loop: CSAGLAGSMDTQYF. DNA for the CDR3: TGCAGTGCCGGACTAGCGGGGTCTATGGATACGCAGTATTTT.

The J gene is TRBJ1-1, the V gene TRBV7-9; 9 bases are a match to TRBD1. The CDR3 extends over 15 amino acids. Germline CDR1 and CDR2: SEHNR and FQNEAQ (reference sequence). The trim removed 5 bases at V and 5 bases at J, leaving 9 bases unmatched. This CDR3 is CASSRTGGGWTEAFF. As DNA, the CDR3 is TGTGCCAGCAGCCGCACAGGGGGCGGATGGACTGAAGCTTTCTTT.

This clonotype was seen only a few times. As DNA, the CDR3 is TGCAGTGCTAGAGACCAAAGGGACGCCTCAGATACGCAGTATTTT. This gives the protein CSARDQRDASDTQYF. The chain joins TRBV20-1 to TRBJ2-3; perhaps D is TRBD1 or TRBD2 (5 bases each). The V and J ends lost 0 bases and 4 bases respectively, with 14 bases between them. CDR3 length: 15 amino acids. The germline gives CDR1 DFQATT, CDR2 SNEGSKA (reference sequence).

This rearrangement joins TRBV9 to TRBJ2-7; the D call may be TRBD1 or TRBD2 (5 bases each). The V and J ends lost 4 bases and 0 bases respectively, with 11 bases between them. CDR1 is SGDLS and CDR2 is YYNGEE in the germline V gene. This CDR3 comprises 14 residues. The CDR3 nucleotides read TGTGCCAGCAGCCCCGGGACCCGCTCCTACGAGCAGTACTTC. As protein: CASSPGTRSYEQYF.

This chain links TRBV11-2 with TRBJ2-7; D is perhaps TRBD2 (5 bases). The CDR3 consists of 14 residues. Germline values: CDR1 SGHAT, CDR2 FQNNGV. The ends were cut back, 1 base at V and 7 bases at J, with 14 bases in the middle. The CDR3 DNA follows: TGTGCCAGCAGCTTAGTTGGCGGTACGGGGGAGCAGTACTTC. Protein sequence: CASSLVGGTGEQYF.

This clonotype occurred a few times. The chain carries TRBV6-2 or TRBV6-3 and TRBJ2-5; a weak D match, TRBD2 (6 bases). Trimming cost V 6 bases and J 5 bases, with 19 bases left between them. The germline CDR1 and CDR2 sequences are MNHEY and SVGEGT. This CDR3 region has 15 residues. The CDR3 spells CASSWDGRLVETQYF. The CDR3 nucleotides are TGTGCCAGCAGCTGGGATGGAAGACTAGTGGAGACCCAGTACTTC.

This clonotype has a handful of counts. The rearrangement uses TRBV3-1 and TRBJ2-7; D is ambiguous. Germline values: CDR1 LGHDT, CDR2 YNNKEL (reference sequence). The CDR3 runs 13 residues. V was clipped by 1 base and J by 7 bases, with 11 bases between them. The CDR3 loop reads CASSQGTVEEQYF. CDR3 nucleotide sequence: TGTGCCAGCAGCCAAGGGACGGTCGAGGAGCAGTACTTC.

V gene TRBV5-1 combines with J gene TRBJ2-7; D not resolved. The CDR3 length is 14 residues. V was trimmed by 7 bases and J by 5 bases, leaving 19 bases between them. The germline CDR1 and CDR2 sequences are SGHRS and YFSETQ. Here the CDR3 reads CASSPETPLHEQYF. The CDR3 DNA follows: TGCGCCAGCTCTCCCGAGACCCCTCTGCACGAGCAGTACTTC.

This clonotype was seen a handful of times. The chain combines TRBV7-6 with TRBJ1-6; TRBD1 matches at 7 bases. The CDR3 is 13 amino acids. Germline V CDR1 and CDR2: SGHVS, FNYEAQ. V lost 5 bases, J lost 14 bases, and 9 bases stayed unmatched. This chain's CDR3 is CASSPGDSLTLHF. Written as DNA, the CDR3 is TGTGCCAGCAGCCCCGGGGACAGTCTCACCCTCCACTTT.

This clonotype showed up many times. This chain connects TRBV11-2 to TRBJ2-3; 12 bases line up with TRBD2. The CDR3 is made up of 17 amino acids. Germline V gives CDR1 SGHAT, CDR2 FQNNGV. The V gene end was trimmed by 3 bases and the J gene end by 5 bases; junction bases not matched to a gene: 9. CDR3 nucleotides: TGTGCCAGCAGCTTCAGAGGGCTAGCGGGGGGGCAAGATACGCAGTATTTT. Its protein product is CASSFRGLAGGQDTQYF.

The sample holds a few counts of this clonotype. This chain uses TRBV12-3 or TRBV12-4 with TRBJ2-1, with D possibly matching TRBD2 (6 bases). V was trimmed by 0 bases and J by 4 bases, leaving 13 bases between them. CDR3 length: 16 residues. The CDR3 loop is CASSLAAGLSYNEQFF. The CDR3 coding sequence is TGTGCCAGCAGTTTAGCGGCGGGACTGTCGTACAATGAGCAGTTCTTC.

The chain employs TRBV20-1 and TRBJ2-1; 8 bases align to TRBD2. CDR3 length equals 14 residues. Trimming cost V 3 bases and J 9 bases; bases outside gene matches: 10. CDR1 and CDR2 (germline): DFQATT, SNEGSKA (reference sequence). CDR3 bases: TGCAGTGCTAGGGGACGGGGGGGCGTCGGTGAGCAGTTCTTC. It translates to CSARGRGGVGEQFF.

This clonotype has a count of ten or more. The V and J genes are TRBV6-5 and TRBJ2-1; TRBD1 aligns across 8 bases. The V and J ends lost 5 bases and 3 bases, in that order; junction bases with no gene match: 3. The length of the CDR3 is 14 residues. Looked up from germline, CDR1 is MNHEY and CDR2 is SVGAGI. CDR3 region: CASSNRGSYNEQFF. Here the CDR3 DNA reads TGTGCCAGCAGTAACAGGGGGAGCTACAATGAGCAGTTCTTC.

A few counts support this clonotype. The chain couples TRBV4-1 to TRBJ1-1; no firm D call. The CDR3 is 12 residues long. Germline lookup yields CDR1 MGHRA and CDR2 YSYEKL. The V end was cut by 7 bases, the J end by 1 base, with 7 bases between. As DNA, the CDR3 is TGCGCCAGCACGGGTTCGAACACTGAAGCTTTCTTT. Its protein product is CASTGSNTEAFF.

The J gene is TRBJ2-3, the V gene TRBV5-1; TRBD2 aligns across 8 bases. J lost 2 bases, V lost 3 bases, and 8 bases had no gene match. From germline, CDR1 is SGHRS and CDR2 YFSETQ. The CDR3 has 16 residues. As DNA, the CDR3 is TGCGCCAGCAGCTGGTCTAGCGGGTCCTACACAGATACGCAGTATTTT. Translation: CASSWSSGSYTDTQYF.

This clonotype occurred a few times. The chain is built from TRBV3-1 and TRBJ2-7; D is uncertain. The CDR3 sequence is 13 residues long. V was shortened by 4 bases and J by 0 bases, with 7 bases between the two germline ends. Germline assignment: CDR1 LGHDT and CDR2 YNNKEL (reference sequence). In DNA form, the CDR3 reads TGTGCCAGCAGCCTGGAGCCCTCCTACGAGCAGTACTTC. Its protein product is CASSLEPSYEQYF.

This chain uses TRBV6-5 with TRBJ2-7, with D possibly being TRBD1 (6 bases). The CDR3 sequence is 17 residues long. Germline V lookup: CDR1 MNHEY, CDR2 SVGAGI. The V end lost 2 bases, the J end lost 3 bases, and 20 bases lay between the germline ends. CDR3 loop: CASSYVRGFPKGYEQYF. In DNA, the CDR3 is TGTGCCAGCAGTTACGTCAGGGGATTCCCTAAGGGCTACGAGCAGTACTTC.

This clonotype was seen just once. The V and J genes are TRBV7-2 and TRBJ2-7; D is uncertain. The CDR3 extends over 12 amino acids. V shed 9 bases and J shed 5 bases, with 14 bases lying between them. Germline values: CDR1 SGHTA, CDR2 FQGNSA. The CDR3 nucleotides read TGTGCCAGTCTTGGGATTGGCCACGAGCAGTACTTC. Its protein product is CASLGIGHEQYF.

V is TRBV9 and J is TRBJ1-2; TRBD1 aligns across 8 bases. Per the germline V gene, CDR1 is SGDLS and CDR2 is YYNGEE. The V segment lost 3 bases and the J segment 8 bases; nucleotides outside the gene matches: 3. This CDR3 has 12 amino acids. The CDR3 DNA reads TGTGCCAGCAGCGGCTCAGGGGGCGGCTACACCTTC. Protein: CASSGSGGGYTF.